A single sample is the source of the 10 T cell receptor beta chains below, sequenced in a study of vaccination effects on CD4 cells after COVID-19. No cognate antigen is known for these TCRs. Clones were sequenced by immunoSEQ multiplex PCR, and TCRdb holds only the in-frame ones, with some missing. The table has about 79,000 clones, roughly four fifths seen once. Within the ViraFEST assay, antigen-specific CD4+ T cells underwent expansion with viral peptide pools prior to sequencing. It was after around 10 days of culture that CD4+ T cells were isolated. This sample comprised CD4+ T cells from PBMCs cultured with HCoV-229E spike peptides, obtained before COVID-19 vaccination. These receptors all stem from a human donor who received a COVID-19 vaccine.

The V and J genes are TRBV6-5 and TRBJ2-2; 9 nucleotides align to TRBD1. The CDR3 extends over 14 amino acids. The germline gives CDR1 MNHEY, CDR2 SVGAGI. Trimming cost V 6 bases and J 3 bases; bases outside gene matches: 2. DNA for the CDR3: TGTGCCAGCAGCTGGGACAGGGACACCGGGGAGCTGTTTTTT. This translates into CASSWDRDTGELFF.

This clone was detected only a few times. The chain combines TRBV2 with TRBJ2-1; 11 nucleotides match TRBD2. CDR3 length: 15 residues. Germline values: CDR1 SNHLY, CDR2 FYNNEI. Trimming removed 4 bases from V and 6 bases from J; junction bases left unmatched: 5. The CDR3 DNA reads as TGTGCCAGCAGTGTCGTGACTAGCGGGGCCAATGAGCAGTTCTTC. It encodes CASSVVTSGANEQFF.

The genes are TRBV15 and TRBJ2-1; D uncertain. Germline CDR1 is LNHNV and CDR2 is YYDKDF (reference sequence). This CDR3 is built from 15 residues. V was trimmed by 1 base and J by 0 bases, leaving 7 bases between them. CDR3 in DNA: TGTGCCACCAGCAGAGGGGGAAGCTCCTACAATGAGCAGTTCTTC. Translating it yields CATSRGGSSYNEQFF. Full variable domain (missing parts from reference TRBV15 and TRBJ2-1): DAMVIQNPRYQVTQFGKPVTLSCSQTLNHNVMYWYQQKSSQAPKLLFHYYDKDFNNEADTPDNFQSRRPNTSFCFLDIRSPGLGDTAMYLCATSRGGSSYNEQFFGPGTRLTVL.

The rearrangement uses TRBV11-3 and TRBJ2-1, with D possibly TRBD2 on 6 matching bases. The CDR3 is made up of 17 amino acids. The germline V gene has CDR1 SGHNT and CDR2 YENEEA. Trimming took 4 bases from V and 0 from J, leaving 16 bases between them. The CDR3 protein is CASSSARGSSSYNEQFF. The CDR3 bases are TGTGCCAGCAGCTCCGCCCGGGGGTCAAGCTCCTACAATGAGCAGTTCTTC.

The chain uses TRBV3-1 (or the pseudogene TRBV3-2) and TRBJ1-2; 9 bases map to TRBD1. With 1 base clipped from V and 5 bases from J, the junction kept 5 bases outside the gene matches. The CDR3 consists of 15 residues. Germline V gene lookup returns CDR1 LGHDT and CDR2 YNNKEL (reference sequence). CDR3 sequence (DNA): TGTGCCAGCAGCCAAGCGACAGGGGGATCATATGGCTACACCTTC. Residues: CASSQATGGSYGYTF.

The chain links TRBV2 to TRBJ1-2; D unclear. Germline loops: CDR1 SNHLY, CDR2 FYNNEI. V shed 3 bases and J shed 4 bases, with 12 bases lying between them. This CDR3 spans 14 amino acids. As DNA, the CDR3 is TGTGCCAGCAGTGATAACAGCTTGACCTATGGCTACACCTTC. This encodes CASSDNSLTYGYTF.

The V and J genes are TRBV6-5 and TRBJ1-2, with TRBD1 as a possible D gene (6 bases). The germline V and J ends were trimmed by 5 bases and 3 bases, with 16 bases remaining between them. The CDR3 totals 15 residues. The germline V gene has CDR1 MNHEY and CDR2 SVGAGI. The CDR3 here is CASSTLATGDYGYTF. The CDR3 nucleotides are TGTGCCAGCAGTACCCTCGCGACAGGCGACTATGGCTACACCTTC.

The V and J genes are TRBV11-3 and TRBJ2-3, with D perhaps matching TRBD2 (5 bases). The germline V gene has CDR1 SGHNT and CDR2 YENEEA. The V and J ends lost 3 bases and 0 bases respectively, with 7 bases between them. The CDR3 is 14 amino acids. For the CDR3, the DNA is TGTGCCAGCAGCTTGGGGAGAAGCACAGATACGCAGTATTTT. Translated, it gives CASSLGRSTDTQYF. Combining the CDR3 with reference TRBV11-3 and TRBJ2-3 gives the whole variable domain EAGVVQSPRYKIIEKKQPVAFWCNPISGHNTLYWYLQNLGQGPELLIRYENEEAVDDSQLPKDRFSAERLKGVDSTLKIQPAELGDSAVYLCASSLGRSTDTQYFGPGTRLTVL.

This chain connects TRBV6-4 to TRBJ2-1; 8 bases map to TRBD2. Germline V gene sequence: CDR1 MRHNA, CDR2 SNTAGT. V shed 4 bases and J 10 bases; nucleotides not matched to a gene: 6. The length of the CDR3 is 13 residues. This CDR3 reads CASSASSGGEQFF. The DNA for the CDR3 is TGTGCCAGCAGTGCCTCCAGCGGGGGAGAGCAGTTCTTC.

The chain couples TRBV27 to TRBJ2-7, with D maybe TRBD1 (6 bases). This CDR3 has 15 amino acids. Trimming left V 6 bases short and J 2 bases short, with 17 bases between. Germline CDR1 and CDR2: MNHEY and SMNVEV (reference sequence). CDR3 sequence: CASSPDRLGPYEQYV. The CDR3 nucleotides are TGTGCCAGCAGCCCTGACAGGCTAGGCCCCTACGAGCAGTACGTC.